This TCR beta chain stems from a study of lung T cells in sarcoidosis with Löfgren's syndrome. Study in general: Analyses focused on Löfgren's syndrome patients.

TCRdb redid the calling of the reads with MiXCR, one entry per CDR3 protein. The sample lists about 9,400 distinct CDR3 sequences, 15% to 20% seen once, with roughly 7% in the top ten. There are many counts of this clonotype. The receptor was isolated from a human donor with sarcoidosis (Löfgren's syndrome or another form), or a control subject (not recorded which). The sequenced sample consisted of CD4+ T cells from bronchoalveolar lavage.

The chain's CDR3 is CASSKLAGWVHNEQFF. CDR3 DNA sequence: TGTGCCAGTAGTAAGCTAGCGGGATGGGTCCACAATGAGCAGTTCTTC. The chain links TRBV19 to TRBJ2-1; 9 bases map to TRBD2. The V and J ends lost 4 bases and 5 bases, in that order; junction bases with no gene match: 9. Germline V CDR1 and CDR2: LNHDA, SQIVND (reference sequence). CDR3 length equals 16 residues.